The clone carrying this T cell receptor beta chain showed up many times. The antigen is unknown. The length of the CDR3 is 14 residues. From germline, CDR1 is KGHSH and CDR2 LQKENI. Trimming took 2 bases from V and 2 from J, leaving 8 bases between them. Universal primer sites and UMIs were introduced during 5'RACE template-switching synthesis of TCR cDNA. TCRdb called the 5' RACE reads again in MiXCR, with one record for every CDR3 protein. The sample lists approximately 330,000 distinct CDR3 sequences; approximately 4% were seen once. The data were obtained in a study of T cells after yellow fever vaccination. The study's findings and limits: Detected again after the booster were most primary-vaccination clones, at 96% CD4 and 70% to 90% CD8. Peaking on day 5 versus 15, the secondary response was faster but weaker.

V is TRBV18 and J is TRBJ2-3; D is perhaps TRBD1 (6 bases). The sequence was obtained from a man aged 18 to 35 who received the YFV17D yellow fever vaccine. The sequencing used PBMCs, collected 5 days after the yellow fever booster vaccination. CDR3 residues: CASSPGTNTDTQYF. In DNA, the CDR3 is TGTGCCAGCTCACCAGGGACAAACACAGATACGCAGTATTTT.